Below, 27 T cell receptor beta chains from the same sample are listed, as sequenced in a study of technical replicates of blood from several donors. Only in-frame clones appear in the TCRdb table, and some are missing; sequencing was by immunoSEQ multiplex PCR. The sample has about 83,000 clones, just over 90% seen once. The sequenced material came from T cells isolated from PBMCs. All receptors derive from a human donor in good health.

The chain is built from TRBV13 and TRBJ2-4; 10 nucleotides line up with TRBD1. This CDR3 comprises 19 residues. CDR1 PRHDT and CDR2 FYEKMQ come from the germline V gene (reference sequence). V gave up 4 bases and J gave up 6 bases; unmatched junction bases: 18. In DNA form, the CDR3 reads TGTGCCAGCAGCTCTACCCGACAGGGGGCGATTTATGTGGGAAACATTCAGTACTTC. Translated: CASSSTRQGAIYVGNIQYF.

V usage is TRBV30 and J usage is TRBJ2-7; D gene ambiguous. Germline CDR1 is GTSNPN and CDR2 is SVGIG (reference sequence). CDR3 length: 13 amino acids. The germline V and J ends were trimmed by 0 bases and 0 bases, with 6 bases remaining between them. For the CDR3, the DNA is TGTGCCTGGAGTGTATACAGCTCCTACGAGCAGTACTTC. This codes for CAWSVYSSYEQYF.

The rearrangement uses TRBV5-6 and TRBJ2-1; 13 nucleotides agree with TRBD2. V trimming: 3 bases; J trimming: 4 bases; junction bases outside the gene matches: 7. Germline V lookup: CDR1 SGHDT, CDR2 YYEEEE. The CDR3 is made up of 17 amino acids. DNA of the CDR3: TGTGCCAGCAGCTGGGGGACTAGCGGGAACTCATACAATGAGCAGTTCTTC. This codes for CASSWGTSGNSYNEQFF.

This chain joins TRBV7-9 and TRBJ2-7, with TRBD1 matching 8 bases. V shed 0 bases, J shed 1 base, and the junction held 2 bases outside the gene matches. This CDR3 has 15 residues. The germline gives CDR1 SEHNR, CDR2 FQNEAQ (reference sequence). The CDR3 here is CASSLAGTGSYEQYF. As DNA, the CDR3 is TGTGCCAGCAGCTTAGCCGGGACAGGATCCTACGAGCAGTACTTC. Looking up the rest from reference TRBV7-9 and TRBJ2-7 gives the full variable domain: DTGVSQNPRHKITKRGQNVTFRCDPISEHNRLYWYRQTLGQGPEFLTYFQNEAQLEKSRLLSDRFSAERPKGSFSTLEIQRTEQGDSAMYLCASSLAGTGSYEQYFGPGTRLTVT.

The genes are TRBV4-1 and TRBJ2-2; 9 positions agree with TRBD1. The length of the CDR3 is 15 residues. Trimming cost V 4 bases and J 4 bases; bases outside gene matches: 4. CDR1 is MGHRA, CDR2 YSYEKL, per germline. Written as DNA, the CDR3 is TGCGCCAGCAGCCCGGGACAGGGTGGCACCGGGGAGCTGTTTTTT. It specifies CASSPGQGGTGELFF.

The rearrangement joins TRBV25-1 to TRBJ2-7; D not resolved. CDR3 length: 16 residues. The germline V gene encodes CDR1 MGHDK and CDR2 SYGVNS. V lost 1 base to trimming and J lost 4 bases, with 17 bases between them. CDR3 nucleotides: TGTGCCAGCAGTGAATCTCCCCCCCCAAACTGGTACGAGCAGTACTTC. This codes for CASSESPPPNWYEQYF.

This chain uses TRBV7-9 with TRBJ1-2; 7 nucleotides agree with TRBD1. The CDR3 is 15 residues long. Trimming at V came to 4 bases and at J to 5 bases, leaving 10 bases not matched to a gene. CDR1 and CDR2 from the germline V gene are SEHNR and FQNEAQ (reference sequence). The CDR3 DNA reads TGTGCCAGCAGCTCCCCGCAGGGACAGCAATATGGCTACACCTTC. It is translated as CASSSPQGQQYGYTF.

The chain employs TRBV27 and TRBJ1-5; possible D gene TRBD1, 5 bases. Germline V CDR1 and CDR2: MNHEY, SMNVEV (reference sequence). The V end was cut by 10 bases, the J end by 9 bases, with 7 bases between. The CDR3 totals 9 residues. The CDR3 protein is CAIDRPQHF. In nucleotides, the CDR3 is TGTGCCATTGACAGGCCCCAGCATTTT.

This clone was counted a few times. V gene TRBV7-9 combines with J gene TRBJ2-7; unclear D gene. Germline loops: CDR1 SEHNR, CDR2 FQNEAQ (reference sequence). Deletions cut 5 bases from V and 0 bases from J, with 5 bases between. CDR3 length: 12 residues. CDR3: CASSQASYEQYF. The CDR3 nucleotides are TGTGCCAGCAGCCAAGCCTCCTACGAGCAGTACTTC. The whole variable domain, remainder taken from reference TRBV7-9 and TRBJ2-7, is DTGVSQNPRHKITKRGQNVTFRCDPISEHNRLYWYRQTLGQGPEFLTYFQNEAQLEKSRLLSDRFSAERPKGSFSTLEIQRTEQGDSAMYLCASSQASYEQYFGPGTRLTVT.

The V and J genes are TRBV5-1 and TRBJ2-7; D is uncertain. The germline V and J ends were trimmed by 0 bases and 3 bases, with 4 bases remaining between them. Germline V lookup: CDR1 SGHRS, CDR2 YFSETQ. This CDR3 is built from 12 residues. The CDR3, as DNA: TGCGCCAGCAGCTTGGATCTCTACGAGCAGTACTTC. As protein: CASSLDLYEQYF. Filled out from reference TRBV5-1 and TRBJ2-7, the complete variable domain reads KAGVTQTPRYLIKTRGQQVTLSCSPISGHRSVSWYQQTPGQGLQFLFEYFSETQRNKGNFPGRFSGRQFSNSRSEMNVSTLELGDSALYLCASSLDLYEQYFGPGTRLTVT.

This sequence joins TRBV25-1 and TRBJ1-1; 8 bases are a match to TRBD1. The trim removed 6 bases at V and 4 bases at J, leaving 7 bases unmatched. This CDR3 contains 14 residues. The germline CDR1 and CDR2 sequences are MGHDK and SYGVNS. CDR3: CASRDTGGPTEAFF. The CDR3 bases are TGTGCCAGCAGGGATACAGGGGGGCCCACTGAAGCTTTCTTT.

This clone showed up just once. V gene TRBV28 combines with J gene TRBJ2-7, with D perhaps matching TRBD2 (6 bases). Trimming cost V 2 bases and J 3 bases, with 14 bases left between them. Germline loops: CDR1 MDHEN, CDR2 SYDVKM. The CDR3 consists of 15 residues. The CDR3 bases are TGTGCCAGCAGTTTACCCCTGGCGGGGCTCTACGAGCAGTACTTC. It yields the protein CASSLPLAGLYEQYF.

The CDR3 here is CASSQVVGANVLTF. CDR3 in DNA: TGTGCCAGCAGCCAAGTAGTCGGGGCCAACGTCCTGACTTTC. The rearrangement joins TRBV14 to TRBJ2-6; D unclear. The CDR3 is made up of 14 amino acids. The germline CDR1 and CDR2 sequences are SGHDN and FVKESK. V lost 1 base and J lost 4, with 5 bases in between.

The V call is TRBV29-1, the J call TRBJ2-7; D remains unclear. The CDR3 has 14 amino acids. The V gene lost 4 bases and the J gene lost 2 bases, with 15 bases spanning the gap. Germline CDR1 and CDR2: SQVTM and ANQGSEA. CDR3 in DNA: TGCAGCGTTGGCCCCGCGAGCCATCCCTACGAGCAGTACTTC. Encoded protein: CSVGPASHPYEQYF.

The chain has TRBV4-1 and TRBJ1-1; D gene unclear. V lost 2 bases and J 1 base, leaving 5 bases between the germline ends. CDR3 size: 13 residues. CDR1 is MGHRA, CDR2 YSYEKL, per germline. Here the CDR3 reads CASSQPGNTEAFF. CDR3 in DNA: TGCGCCAGCAGCCAACCAGGGAACACTGAAGCTTTCTTT.

In nucleotides, the CDR3 is TGTGCCACTCGGGGCGGGACGAACACCGGGGAGCTGTTTTTT. Residues: CATRGGTNTGELFF. V gene TRBV15 combines with J gene TRBJ2-2; TRBD2 is a possible D gene (6 bases). This CDR3 comprises 14 residues. From germline, CDR1 is LNHNV and CDR2 YYDKDF (reference sequence). V lost 9 bases to trimming and J lost 0 bases, with 11 bases between them.

Only one count was recorded for this clone. The chain is built from TRBV7-8 and TRBJ2-3, with TRBD1 identical over 7 bases. V lost 4 bases, J lost 1 base, and 8 bases stayed unmatched. Germline V CDR1 and CDR2: SGHVS, FQNEAQ. CDR3 length: 16 residues. The CDR3 DNA is TGTGCCAGCAGCTCTGGACAGGACCCCGGCACAGATACGCAGTATTTT. Its protein is CASSSGQDPGTDTQYF.

The chain links TRBV27 to TRBJ2-7, with D maybe TRBD1 (5 bases). The germline CDR1 and CDR2 sequences are MNHEY and SMNVEV (reference sequence). V lost 3 bases and J 5 bases, leaving 11 bases between the germline ends. The CDR3 runs to 13 residues. CDR3 protein: CASSLDQGNEQYF. The CDR3 DNA reads TGTGCCAGCAGTTTGGACCAGGGTAACGAGCAGTACTTC.

The chain recombines TRBV30 with TRBJ1-2; 7 bases line up with TRBD1. The CDR3 is made up of 13 amino acids. CDR1 and CDR2 (germline): GTSNPN, SVGIG (reference sequence). The J segment lost 4 bases and the V segment lost 8 bases, leaving 10 bases of the junction unmatched. CDR3 in DNA: TGTGCCGGCCAGACAGGGCGCGGCTATGGCTACACCTTC. Protein sequence: CAGQTGRGYGYTF.

Of note for this clone: Distinct nucleotide sequences in the sample also encode this CDR3. CDR3 region: CASSLLGGQETQYF. The DNA for the CDR3 is TGCGCCAGCAGCCTTTTAGGGGGCCAAGAGACCCAGTACTTC. J is TRBJ2-5 and V is TRBV5-1; TRBD1 is a possible D gene (6 bases). Germline assignment: CDR1 SGHRS and CDR2 YFSETQ. The V end lost 4 bases, the J end lost 1 base, and 11 bases lay between the germline ends. There are 14 residues in the CDR3.

The chain joins TRBV7-9 to TRBJ1-1; possible D gene TRBD1, 5 bases. Germline CDR1 is SEHNR and CDR2 is FQNEAQ (reference sequence). V lost 7 bases to trimming and J lost 3 bases, with 12 bases between them. This CDR3 contains 13 residues. CDR3 amino acids: CASTPGGYTEAFF. In DNA form, the CDR3 reads TGTGCCAGCACCCCTGGGGGGTACACTGAAGCTTTCTTT.

V usage is TRBV27 and J usage is TRBJ1-5; D possibly corresponds to TRBD1 (6 bases). The CDR3 runs to 15 residues. Germline V gives CDR1 MNHEY, CDR2 SMNVEV (reference sequence). Deletions cut 6 bases from V and 3 bases from J, with 15 bases between. CDR3 in amino acids: CASRGTGFTNQPQHF. CDR3 DNA sequence: TGTGCCAGCAGAGGTACAGGGTTCACCAATCAGCCCCAGCATTTT.

This chain joins TRBV4-2 and TRBJ2-1; 7 nucleotides match TRBD2. Germline-derived CDR1 and CDR2 are LGHNA and YNFKEQ. The CDR3 is made up of 17 amino acids. Trimming cost V 1 base and J 7 bases; bases outside gene matches: 13. CDR3 loop: CASSQVPIVGGSNEQFF. The CDR3 DNA sequence: TGTGCCAGCAGCCAAGTCCCCATAGTGGGAGGGTCTAATGAGCAGTTCTTC.

The chain carries TRBV30 and TRBJ2-4; TRBD2 matches 9 bases. The V and J ends lost 8 bases and 0 bases, in that order; junction bases with no gene match: 8. Germline CDR1 is GTSNPN and CDR2 is SVGIG (reference sequence). This CDR3 comprises 15 residues. The CDR3 bases are TGTGCCGCGGGGATAGCGGGAGTAGCCAAAAACATTCAGTACTTC. Amino acids: CAAGIAGVAKNIQYF.

The CDR3 sequence: CASSSEDLYEQYF. CDR3 in DNA: TGCGCCAGCAGCTCGGAGGATCTCTACGAGCAGTACTTC. V and J are TRBV5-1 and TRBJ2-7; maybe TRBD2 (5 bases). This CDR3 comprises 13 residues. Trimming pared 3 bases from V and 3 bases from J, leaving 10 bases between. CDR1 SGHRS and CDR2 YFSETQ come from the germline V gene.

This CDR3 is CASSSTWREFGYEQYF. The CDR3 bases are TGTGCCAGCAGCTCGACGTGGCGGGAGTTCGGCTACGAGCAGTACTTC. The chain couples TRBV7-9 to TRBJ2-7; TRBD2 matches at 7 bases. Germline-derived CDR1 and CDR2 are SEHNR and FQNEAQ (reference sequence). V lost 4 bases, J lost 3 bases, and 12 bases stayed unmatched. This CDR3 spans 16 amino acids. Using reference TRBV7-9 and TRBJ2-7 for the parts outside the CDR3, the full variable domain is DTGVSQNPRHKITKRGQNVTFRCDPISEHNRLYWYRQTLGQGPEFLTYFQNEAQLEKSRLLSDRFSAERPKGSFSTLEIQRTEQGDSAMYLCASSSTWREFGYEQYFGPGTRLTVT.

Here the CDR3 DNA reads TGTGCCAGCAGCCCAACCCTCGCGGGCTTAAATGAGCAGTTCTTC. Translating gives CASSPTLAGLNEQFF. V and J are TRBV11-2 and TRBJ2-1, with a possible D match to TRBD2 (5 bases). Germline CDR1 reads SGHAT; CDR2 reads FQNNGV. Trimming removed 5 bases from V and 7 bases from J, with 18 bases in between. This CDR3 is 15 amino acids long.